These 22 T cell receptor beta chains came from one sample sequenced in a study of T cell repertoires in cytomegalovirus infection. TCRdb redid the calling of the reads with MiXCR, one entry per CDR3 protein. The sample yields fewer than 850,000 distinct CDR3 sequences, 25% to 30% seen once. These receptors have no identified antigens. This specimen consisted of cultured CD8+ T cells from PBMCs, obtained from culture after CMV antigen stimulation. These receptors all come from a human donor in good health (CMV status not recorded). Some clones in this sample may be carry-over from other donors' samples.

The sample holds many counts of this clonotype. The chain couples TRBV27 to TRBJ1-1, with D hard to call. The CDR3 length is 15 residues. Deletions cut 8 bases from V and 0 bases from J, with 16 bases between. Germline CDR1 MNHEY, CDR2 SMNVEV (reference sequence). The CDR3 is CASWVGAGMNTEAFF. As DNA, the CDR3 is TGTGCCAGCTGGGTGGGAGCCGGGATGAACACTGAAGCTTTCTTT.

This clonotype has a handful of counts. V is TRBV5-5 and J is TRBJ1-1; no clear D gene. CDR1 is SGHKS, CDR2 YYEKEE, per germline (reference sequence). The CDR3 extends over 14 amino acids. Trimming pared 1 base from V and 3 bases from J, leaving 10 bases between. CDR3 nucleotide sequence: TGTGCCAGCAGCTTGCTCGGGTGGGACACTGAAGCTTTCTTT. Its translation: CASSLLGWDTEAFF. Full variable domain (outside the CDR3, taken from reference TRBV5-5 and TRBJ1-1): DAGVTQSPTHLIKTRGQQVTLRCSPISGHKSVSWYQQVLGQGPQFIFQYYEKEERGRGNFPDRFSARQFPNYSSELNVNALLLGDSALYLCASSLLGWDTEAFFGQGTRLTVV.

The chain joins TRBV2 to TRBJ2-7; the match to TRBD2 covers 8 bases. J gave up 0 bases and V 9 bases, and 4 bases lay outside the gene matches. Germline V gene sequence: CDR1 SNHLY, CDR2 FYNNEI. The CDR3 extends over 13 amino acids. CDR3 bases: TGTGCCAGTAAGCGGGGGACCTCCTACGAGCAGTACGTC. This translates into CASKRGTSYEQYV.

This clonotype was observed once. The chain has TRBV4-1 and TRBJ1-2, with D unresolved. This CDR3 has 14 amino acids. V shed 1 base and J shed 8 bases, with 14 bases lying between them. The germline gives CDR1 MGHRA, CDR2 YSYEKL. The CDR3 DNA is TGCGCCAGCAGCCAAGGAGGGAACTCCCCCGGCTACACCTTC. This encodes CASSQGGNSPGYTF.

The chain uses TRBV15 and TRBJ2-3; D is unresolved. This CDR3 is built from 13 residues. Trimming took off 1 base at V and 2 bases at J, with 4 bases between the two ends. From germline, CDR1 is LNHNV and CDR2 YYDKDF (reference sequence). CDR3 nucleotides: TGTGCCACCAGCAGAGTTCCCACAGATACGCAGTATTTT. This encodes CATSRVPTDTQYF. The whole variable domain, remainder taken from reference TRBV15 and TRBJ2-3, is DAMVIQNPRYQVTQFGKPVTLSCSQTLNHNVMYWYQQKSSQAPKLLFHYYDKDFNNEADTPDNFQSRRPNTSFCFLDIRSPGLGDTAMYLCATSRVPTDTQYFGPGTRLTVL.

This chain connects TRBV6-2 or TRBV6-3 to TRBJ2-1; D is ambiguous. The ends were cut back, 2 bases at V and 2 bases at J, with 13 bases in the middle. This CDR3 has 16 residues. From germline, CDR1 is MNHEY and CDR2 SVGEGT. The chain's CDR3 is CASSYAIVHPYNEQFF. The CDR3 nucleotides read TGTGCCAGCAGTTACGCAATAGTACATCCCTACAATGAGCAGTTCTTC.

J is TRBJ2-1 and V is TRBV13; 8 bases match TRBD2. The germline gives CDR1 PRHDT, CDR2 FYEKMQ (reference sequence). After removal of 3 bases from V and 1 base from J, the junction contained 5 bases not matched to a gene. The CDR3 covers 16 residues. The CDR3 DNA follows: TGTGCCAGCAGCTTTCGCGGGGGGCGTTCCTACAATGAGCAGTTCTTC. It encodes CASSFRGGRSYNEQFF.

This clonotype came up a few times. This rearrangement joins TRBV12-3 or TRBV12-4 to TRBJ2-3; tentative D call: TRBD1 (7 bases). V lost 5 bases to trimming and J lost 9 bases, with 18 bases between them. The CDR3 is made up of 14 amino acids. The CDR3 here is CASSGGTATGTQYF. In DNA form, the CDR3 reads TGTGCCAGCAGTGGCGGGACAGCGACCGGCACGCAGTATTTT.

In nucleotides, the CDR3 is TGCGCCAGCAGCCTCCTCGTGGTAGATTACAATGAGCAGTTCTTC. Its protein product is CASSLLVVDYNEQFF. This sequence joins TRBV4-3 and TRBJ2-1; the D is unclear. Between the trimmed V and J ends, which lost 4 bases and 4 bases, there was a span of 14 bases. Germline-derived CDR1 and CDR2 are LGHNA and YSLEER. The length of the CDR3 is 15 residues.

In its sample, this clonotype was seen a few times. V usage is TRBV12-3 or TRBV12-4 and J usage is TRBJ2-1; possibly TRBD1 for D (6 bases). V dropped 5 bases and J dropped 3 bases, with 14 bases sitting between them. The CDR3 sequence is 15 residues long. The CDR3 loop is CASSPRGIRYNEQFF. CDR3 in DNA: TGTGCCAGCAGTCCCAGGGGTATCCGCTACAATGAGCAGTTCTTC.

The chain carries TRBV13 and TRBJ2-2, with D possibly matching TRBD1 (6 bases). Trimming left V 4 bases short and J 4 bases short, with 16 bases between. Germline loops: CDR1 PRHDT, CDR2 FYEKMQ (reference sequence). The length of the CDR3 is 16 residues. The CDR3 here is CASSSRTDPFTGELFF. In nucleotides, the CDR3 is TGTGCCAGCAGCTCTCGGACAGATCCCTTCACCGGGGAGCTGTTTTTT.

This CDR3 is CASSLEYSQETQYF. In DNA, the CDR3 is TGTGCCAGCAGCTTAGAGTATAGCCAAGAGACCCAGTACTTC. The J gene is TRBJ2-5, the V gene TRBV7-9; no firm D call. In germline, CDR1 is SEHNR, CDR2 FQNEAQ (reference sequence). V was shortened by 1 base and J by 1 base, with 7 bases between the two germline ends. The length of the CDR3 is 14 residues.

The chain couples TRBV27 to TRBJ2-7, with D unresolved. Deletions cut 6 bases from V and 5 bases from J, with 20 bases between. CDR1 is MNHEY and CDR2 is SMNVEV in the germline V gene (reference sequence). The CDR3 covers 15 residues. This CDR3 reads CASSPRLTPNHEQYF. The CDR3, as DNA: TGTGCCAGCAGCCCCCGACTGACCCCTAACCACGAGCAGTACTTC.

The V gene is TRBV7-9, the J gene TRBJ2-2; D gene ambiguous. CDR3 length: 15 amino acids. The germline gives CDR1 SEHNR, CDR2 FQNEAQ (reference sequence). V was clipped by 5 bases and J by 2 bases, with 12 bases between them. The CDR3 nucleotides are TGTGCCAGCAGCCCCCCGGAGCTCAACACCGGGGAGCTGTTTTTT. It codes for CASSPPELNTGELFF.

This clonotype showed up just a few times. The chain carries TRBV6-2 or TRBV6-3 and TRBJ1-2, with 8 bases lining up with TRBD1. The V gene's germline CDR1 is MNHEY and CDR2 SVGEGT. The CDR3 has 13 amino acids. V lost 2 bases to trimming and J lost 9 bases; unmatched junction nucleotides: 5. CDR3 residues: CASSYATGESYTF. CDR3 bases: TGTGCCAGCAGTTACGCGACAGGGGAGAGCTACACCTTC.

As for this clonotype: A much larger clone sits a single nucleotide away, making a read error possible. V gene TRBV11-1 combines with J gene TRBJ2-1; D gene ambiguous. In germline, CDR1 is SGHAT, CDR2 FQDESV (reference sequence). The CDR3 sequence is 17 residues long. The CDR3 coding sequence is TGTGCCAGCAGCAACTTATCCCGGAAAAGCTCCTACAATAAGCAGTTCTTC. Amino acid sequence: CASSNLSRKSSYNKQFF.

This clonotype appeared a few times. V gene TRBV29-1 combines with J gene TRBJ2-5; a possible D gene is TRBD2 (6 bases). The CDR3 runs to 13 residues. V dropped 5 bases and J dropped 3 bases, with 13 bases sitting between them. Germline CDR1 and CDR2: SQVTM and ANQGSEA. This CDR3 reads CSVSPTGEETQYF. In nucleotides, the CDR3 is TGCAGCGTTTCCCCAACGGGGGAAGAGACCCAGTACTTC. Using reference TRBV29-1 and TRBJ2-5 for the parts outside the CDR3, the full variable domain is SAVISQKPSRDICQRGTSLTIQCQVDSQVTMMFWYRQQPGQSLTLIATANQGSEATYESGFVIDKFPISRPNLTFSTLTVSNMSPEDSSIYLCSVSPTGEETQYFGPGTRLLVL.

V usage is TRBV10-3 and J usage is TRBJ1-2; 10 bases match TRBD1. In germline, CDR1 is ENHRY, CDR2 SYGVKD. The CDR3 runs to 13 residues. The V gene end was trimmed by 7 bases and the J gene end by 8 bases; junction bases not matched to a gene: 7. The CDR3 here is CAITSGQGYGYTF. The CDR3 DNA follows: TGTGCCATCACCTCGGGACAGGGGTACGGCTACACCTTC.

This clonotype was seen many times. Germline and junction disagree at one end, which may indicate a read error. This CDR3 reads CASSIAGGFDGELFF. The CDR3 nucleotides are TGTGCCAGCAGCATAGCGGGGGGGTTCGACGGGGAGCTGTTTTTT. The rearrangement links TRBV7-2 to TRBJ2-2; 11 positions agree with TRBD2. This CDR3 is 15 amino acids long. Germline loops: CDR1 SGHTA, CDR2 FQGNSA.

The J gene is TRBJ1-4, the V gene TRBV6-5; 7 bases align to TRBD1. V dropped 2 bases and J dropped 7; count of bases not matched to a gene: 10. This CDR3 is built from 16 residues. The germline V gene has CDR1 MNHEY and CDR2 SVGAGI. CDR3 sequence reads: CASSYVSAGTAEKLFF. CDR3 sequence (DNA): TGTGCCAGCAGTTACGTCTCGGCAGGGACAGCTGAAAAACTGTTTTTT.

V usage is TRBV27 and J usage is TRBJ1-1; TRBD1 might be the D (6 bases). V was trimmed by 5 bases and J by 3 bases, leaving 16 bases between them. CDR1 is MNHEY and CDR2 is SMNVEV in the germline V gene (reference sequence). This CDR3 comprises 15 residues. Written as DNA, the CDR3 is TGTGCCAGCAGTGTGACCTGGGGGGGCGACACTGAAGCTTTCTTT. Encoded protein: CASSVTWGGDTEAFF.

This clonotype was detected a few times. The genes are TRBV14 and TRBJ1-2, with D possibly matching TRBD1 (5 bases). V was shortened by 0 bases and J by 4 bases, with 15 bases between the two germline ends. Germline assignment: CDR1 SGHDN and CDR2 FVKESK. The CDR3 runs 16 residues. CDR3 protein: CASSQDYPTALYGYTF. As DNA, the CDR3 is TGTGCCAGCAGCCAAGACTACCCGACAGCGCTCTATGGCTACACCTTC. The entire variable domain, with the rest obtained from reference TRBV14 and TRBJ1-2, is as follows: EAGVTQFPSHSVIEKGQTVTLRCDPISGHDNLYWYRRVMGKEIKFLLHFVKESKQDESGMPNNRFLAERTGGTYSTLKVQPAELEDSGVYFCASSQDYPTALYGYTFGSGTRLTVV.